This is a list of T cell receptor beta chains from one sample in a study of CD8 T cells in ankylosing spondylitis. One entry per CDR3 protein results from TCRdb running MiXCR on the 5' RACE reads. Of just under 550,000 distinct CDR3 sequences detected, over 9.5% appear once; the ten largest clones hold almost 7%. Sequences were obtained from blood, either unsorted or a sorted T cell fraction (not recorded which). All receptors come from a male donor with ankylosing spondylitis. Both conserved end residues are part of each CDR3. The order of the fields is clone size, D gene, V gene, J gene, CDR3 protein, CDR3 DNA. D genes are given only for firm matches. Clone sizes are given selectively: once, few, many, or a class where the clone is expanded.

>NA|NA|TRBV20-1|TRBJ2-1
CSAEGGGEDEQFF
TGCAGTGCCGAGGGGGGCGGTGAGGATGAGCAGTTCTTC
>many|NA|TRBV12-3/TRBV12-4|TRBJ2-7
CASSGVYEQYF
TGTGCCAGCAGCGGGGTCTACGAGCAGTACTTC
>NA|NA|TRBV20-1|TRBJ1-5
CSANRAINQPQHF
TGCAGTGCTAACCGGGCCATCAATCAGCCCCAGCATTTT
>few|TRBD1|TRBV9|TRBJ1-4
CASSSRGQREKLFF
TGTGCCAGCAGTTCGAGGGGGCAGAGGGAAAAACTGTTTTTT
>few|TRBD2|TRBV10-3|TRBJ2-3
CAISELTSGTDTQYF
TGTGCCATCAGCGAATTGACTAGCGGTACAGATACGCAGTATTTT
>NA|TRBD1|TRBV20-1|TRBJ1-6
CSARSIGTGNSPLHF
TGCAGTGCTAGAAGTATAGGGACAGGGAATTCACCCCTCCACTTT
>few|NA|TRBV2|TRBJ2-7
CASRTMYEQYF
TGTGCCAGCAGAACGATGTACGAGCAGTACTTC
>few|NA|TRBV20-1|TRBJ2-1
CSASEADLYNEQFF
TGCAGTGCTAGCGAGGCGGACCTCTACAATGAGCAGTTCTTC
>NA|TRBD1|TRBV7-9|TRBJ1-1
CASSFLQGAGTEAFF
TGTGCCAGCAGCTTTTTACAGGGGGCAGGAACTGAAGCTTTCTTT
>NA|NA|TRBV11-2|TRBJ1-1
CASSFARRSNTEAFF
TGTGCCAGCAGCTTCGCCCGTCGATCGAACACTGAAGCTTTCTTT
>NA|NA|TRBV5-1|TRBJ2-7
CASSLGQPTYEQYF
TGCGCCAGCAGCTTGGGACAGCCTACCTACGAGCAGTACTTC
>few|NA|TRBV10-3|TRBJ2-7
CAISEPGRSSYEQYF
TGTGCCATCAGTGAACCGGGACGGAGCTCCTACGAGCAGTACTTC
>few|NA|TRBV5-5|TRBJ2-6
CASSLYPGHSGANVLTF
TGTGCCAGCAGCCTATATCCAGGGCACTCTGGGGCCAACGTCCTGACTTTC
>few|NA|TRBV21-1|TRBJ2-1
CASSIRPGLARNEQFF
TGTGCCAGCAGCATTCGTCCGGGACTAGCGCGGAATGAGCAGTTCTTC
>NA|NA|TRBV7-8|TRBJ2-7
CASSTRLAYEQYF
TGTGCCAGCAGCACCCGACTAGCCTACGAGCAGTACTTC
>many|TRBD1|TRBV29-1|TRBJ2-1
CSGGLGQGSYNEQFF
TGCAGCGGGGGACTGGGACAGGGATCCTACAATGAGCAGTTCTTC
>NA|NA|TRBV24-1|TRBJ2-7
CATSDFGVDEQYF
TGTGCCACCAGTGATTTCGGTGTCGACGAGCAGTACTTC
>NA|NA|TRBV2|TRBJ2-1
CASGGPGSYNEQFF
TGTGCCAGCGGGGGGCCGGGCTCCTACAATGAGCAGTTCTTC
>few|TRBD1|TRBV7-2|TRBJ2-4
CASSLAFPGQDYF
TGTGCCAGCAGCTTAGCCTTTCCGGGACAGGACTACTTC
>few|NA|TRBV5-1|TRBJ2-7
CASSPYWPGGYEQYF
TGCGCCAGCAGCCCGTACTGGCCCGGGGGCTACGAGCAGTACTTC
>few|NA|TRBV7-7|TRBJ2-1
CASSPPRRSEQFF
TGTGCCAGCAGCCCACCCCGGCGCAGTGAGCAGTTCTTC
>NA|TRBD2|TRBV27|TRBJ2-7
CASSLGLAGMGYEQYF
TGTGCCAGCAGTTTAGGGCTAGCGGGGATGGGTTACGAGCAGTACTTC
>NA|NA|TRBV12-3/TRBV12-4|TRBJ1-5
CASSFATQPQHF
TGTGCCAGCAGTTTCGCCACCCAGCCCCAGCATTTT
>few|NA|TRBV18|TRBJ1-6
CASSPEGVTNSPLHF
TGTGCCAGCTCACCAGAGGGAGTTACCAATTCACCCCTCCACTTT
>NA|NA|TRBV6-1|TRBJ1-2
CASFGGGTNYGYTF
TGTGCCAGCTTCGGAGGGGGAACTAACTATGGCTACACCTTC